The 29 T cell receptor beta chains below all came from one sample that was sequenced in a study of somatic mutations in T cells in chronic GVHD. Produced via immunoSEQ multiplex PCR; TCRdb's table is partial and in-frame only. The table records 13,000 or so clones, around 80% of them present only once. What was sequenced was Vbeta20-negative CD4+ T cells from blood. Every receptor here comes from a male patient aged 50 to 60 with chronic graft-versus-host disease. Some T cells may have come from the graft donor.

The chain carries TRBV11-1 and TRBJ2-5; weak D call: TRBD2 (5 bases). This CDR3 has 15 residues. Trimming shortened V by 6 bases and J by 5 bases, and 19 bases separated the two germline ends. CDR1 and CDR2 (germline): SGHAT, FQDESV (reference sequence). The CDR3 coding sequence is TGTGCCAGCAGACCGGGGAACCATGCCGGCGAGACCCAGTACTTC. Translation gives CASRPGNHAGETQYF. Full variable domain (outside the CDR3, taken from reference TRBV11-1 and TRBJ2-5): EAEVAQSPRYKITEKSQAVAFWCDPISGHATLYWYRQILGQGPELLVQFQDESVVDDSQLPKDRFSAERLKGVDSTLKIQPAELGDSAMYLCASRPGNHAGETQYFGPGTRLLVL.

The table lists this clone with a count of one. This rearrangement joins TRBV7-6 to TRBJ2-2; weak D call: TRBD1 (6 bases). V was cut by 5 bases and J by 4 bases, with 8 bases left in between. CDR3 length: 13 residues. CDR1 SGHVS and CDR2 FNYEAQ come from the germline V gene. This chain's CDR3 is CASSTGFTGELFF. CDR3 coding DNA: TGTGCCAGCAGCACAGGGTTCACCGGGGAGCTGTTTTTT. The variable domain in full, completed from reference TRBV7-6 and TRBJ2-2, reads GAGVSQSPRYKVTKRGQDVALRCDPISGHVSLYWYRQALGQGPEFLTYFNYEAQQDKSGLPNDRFSAERPEGSISTLTIQRTEQRDSAMYRCASSTGFTGELFFGEGSRLTVL.

The chain uses TRBV2 and TRBJ1-1; possibly TRBD1 for D (5 bases). V dropped 2 bases and J dropped 1 base, with 8 bases sitting between them. Germline CDR1 SNHLY, CDR2 FYNNEI. The CDR3 consists of 14 residues. The CDR3 DNA is TGTGCCAGCAGTGAAATCGGGGGGAACACTGAAGCTTTCTTT. Amino acids: CASSEIGGNTEAFF.

The chain recombines TRBV6-5 with TRBJ2-7, with unresolved D. Germline CDR1 and CDR2: MNHEY and SVGAGI. The CDR3 sequence is 11 residues long. The ends were cut back, 4 bases at V and 2 bases at J, with 3 bases in the middle. CDR3 DNA: TGTGCCAGCAGTTCGGCCTACGAGCAGTACTTC. This gives the protein CASSSAYEQYF.

V and J are TRBV11-2 and TRBJ1-4; D remains unclear. V was pared by 6 bases and J by 1 base, with 12 bases between. There are 15 residues in the CDR3. The V gene's germline CDR1 is SGHAT and CDR2 FQNNGV. The CDR3 here is CASRKSGETNEKLFF. In DNA form, the CDR3 reads TGTGCCAGCAGAAAGTCGGGAGAAACTAATGAAAAACTGTTTTTT. Looking up the rest from reference TRBV11-2 and TRBJ1-4 gives the full variable domain: EAGVAQSPRYKIIEKRQSVAFWCNPISGHATLYWYQQILGQGPKLLIQFQNNGVVDDSQLPKDRFSAERLKGVDSTLKIQPAKLEDSAVYLCASRKSGETNEKLFFGSGTQLSVL.

The chain recombines TRBV19 with TRBJ1-5, with D hard to call. Trimming pared 3 bases from V and 7 bases from J, leaving 10 bases between. CDR3 length equals 13 residues. In germline, CDR1 is LNHDA, CDR2 SQIVND (reference sequence). The CDR3 loop is CASSIRGGQPQHF. The CDR3 DNA reads as TGTGCCAGTAGTATCCGGGGAGGCCAGCCCCAGCATTTT. Based on the CDR3 plus reference TRBV19 and TRBJ1-5, the full variable domain is DGGITQSPKYLFRKEGQNVTLSCEQNLNHDAMYWYRQDPGQGLRLIYYSQIVNDFQKGDIAEGYSVSREKKESFPLTVTSAQKNPTAFYLCASSIRGGQPQHFGDGTRLSIL.

The chain links TRBV12-5 to TRBJ1-1; perhaps TRBD1 as D (5 bases). Germline V lookup: CDR1 LGHNT, CDR2 FRNRAP. CDR3 size: 15 residues. The germline V and J ends were trimmed by 1 base and 1 base, with 10 bases remaining between them. As DNA, the CDR3 is TGTGCTAGTGGTTTGGGCGACAGCAGGAACACTGAAGCTTTCTTT. It encodes CASGLGDSRNTEAFF.

Only one count was recorded for this clone. The chain combines TRBV21-1 with TRBJ1-4. TRBV21-1 is noted as a pseudogene. CDR3 length equals 15 residues. This chain's CDR3 is CASSKSEGGGEKLFF. The CDR3 nucleotides are TGTGCCAGCAGCAAATCGGAGGGGGGGGGTGAAAAACTGTTTTTT.

V gene TRBV7-9 combines with J gene TRBJ2-3, with a possible D match to TRBD1 (5 bases). Trimming removed 2 bases from V and 3 bases from J, with 12 bases in between. Germline V CDR1 and CDR2: SEHNR, FQNEAQ (reference sequence). The CDR3 loop spans 15 amino acids. The CDR3 sequence is CASSLQGKGTDTQYF. The CDR3 nucleotides read TGTGCCAGCAGCTTACAGGGAAAGGGTACAGATACGCAGTATTTT. The full variable domain, rest sourced from reference TRBV7-9 and TRBJ2-3, is DTGVSQNPRHKITKRGQNVTFRCDPISEHNRLYWYRQTLGQGPEFLTYFQNEAQLEKSRLLSDRFSAERPKGSFSTLEIQRTEQGDSAMYLCASSLQGKGTDTQYFGPGTRLTVL.

This chain uses TRBV5-6 with TRBJ1-1; D is uncertain. This CDR3 has 17 amino acids. Trimming left V 1 base short and J 3 bases short, with 19 bases between. Germline CDR1 is SGHDT and CDR2 is YYEEEE. The CDR3 region is CASSLTTGVVTYTEAFF. Written as DNA, the CDR3 is TGTGCCAGCAGCTTGACGACCGGGGTAGTAACATACACTGAAGCTTTCTTT.

V is TRBV6-5 and J is TRBJ2-5; 8 bases are a match to TRBD2. The J call may be mistaken, given a closer DNA end match to TRBJ2-7. Germline V gene lookup returns CDR1 MNHEY and CDR2 SVGAGI. The CDR3 is 15 amino acids. The CDR3 region has the DNA TGTGCCAGCAGGTCTACTAGCGGCCTCTCCTACGAGCAGTACTTC. This translates into CASRSTSGLSYEQYF.

The rearrangement joins TRBV6-1 to TRBJ1-6; 9 bases align to TRBD1. Germline V gene lookup returns CDR1 MNHNS and CDR2 SASEGT. The V gene end was trimmed by 1 base and the J gene end by 7 bases; junction bases not matched to a gene: 2. CDR3 length equals 15 residues. The CDR3 reads CASSEGQGENSPLHF. DNA for the CDR3: TGTGCCAGCAGTGAAGGACAGGGGGAAAATTCACCCCTCCACTTT.

The chain joins TRBV5-8 to TRBJ2-1; TRBD1 agrees at 7 bases. Germline CDR1 SGHTS, CDR2 YDEGEE. The CDR3 has 17 amino acids. The ends lost 2 bases at V and 3 bases at J; junction bases unmatched: 11. The CDR3 here is CASSLAMWTGGYNEQFF. CDR3 in DNA: TGTGCCAGCAGCTTAGCTATGTGGACAGGTGGCTACAATGAGCAGTTCTTC.

J is TRBJ2-7 and V is TRBV19, with 7 bases matching TRBD1. Per germline, CDR1 LNHDA and CDR2 SQIVND (reference sequence). Trimming at V came to 5 bases and at J to 3 bases, leaving 4 bases not matched to a gene. This CDR3 is 13 amino acids long. The CDR3 DNA reads as TGTGCCAGTAGTCGGGACAGAAACTACGAGCAGTACTTC. Its translation is CASSRDRNYEQYF.

This clone was observed a handful of times. This chain links TRBV5-4 with TRBJ2-7; no definite D call. CDR1 and CDR2 from the germline V gene are SGHNT and YYREEE (reference sequence). Trimming took 0 bases from V and 5 from J, leaving 9 bases between them. The CDR3 loop spans 13 amino acids. CDR3 in DNA: TGTGCCAGCAGCTTGGTAACAGTTAACGAGCAGTACTTC. The encoded protein is CASSLVTVNEQYF.

V is TRBV28 and J is TRBJ2-2, with 11 bases aligning to TRBD2. The CDR3 totals 15 residues. V trimming: 5 bases; J trimming: 7 bases; junction bases outside the gene matches: 6. Germline CDR1 is MDHEN and CDR2 is SYDVKM. CDR3 residues: CASSQLAGAVGELFF. CDR3 nucleotides: TGTGCCAGCAGTCAACTAGCGGGAGCAGTCGGGGAGCTGTTTTTT.

There are a few counts of this clone. J is TRBJ2-1 and V is TRBV5-4; 12 bases agree with TRBD2. The V gene's germline CDR1 is SGHNT and CDR2 YYREEE (reference sequence). There are 13 residues in the CDR3. The V segment lost 0 bases and the J segment 13 bases; nucleotides outside the gene matches: 2. The CDR3 protein is CASSLGLAGAQFF. CDR3 nucleotides: TGTGCCAGCAGCTTGGGACTAGCGGGAGCCCAGTTCTTC.

The J gene is TRBJ2-5, the V gene TRBV19; 15 bases are a match to TRBD2. Germline V lookup: CDR1 LNHDA, CDR2 SQIVND (reference sequence). There are 17 residues in the CDR3. Unmatched junction bases numbered 8, after V lost 5 bases and J lost 4 bases. The CDR3 DNA reads TGTGCCAGTAGTCCCGGACTAGCGGGAGGGCTTCGAGAGACCCAGTACTTC. Its protein is CASSPGLAGGLRETQYF.

The V and J genes are TRBV29-1 and TRBJ2-1; TRBD1 matches at 9 bases. Trimming removed 4 bases from V and 7 bases from J; junction bases left unmatched: 8. Per the germline V gene, CDR1 is SQVTM and CDR2 is ANQGSEA. There are 14 residues in the CDR3. The CDR3 DNA sequence: TGCAGCGTTGCCGACAGGGGGATAGCTAATGAGCAGTTCTTC. Its translation: CSVADRGIANEQFF.

On this clone: Other DNA sequences in the same sample also yield this CDR3. This rearrangement joins TRBV18 to TRBJ2-2; perhaps TRBD2 as D (6 bases). The germline V gene has CDR1 KGHSH and CDR2 LQKENI. The CDR3 loop spans 15 amino acids. Deletions cut 3 bases from V and 2 bases from J, with 10 bases between. The CDR3 region has the DNA TGTGCCAGCTCACCCCCGGGGGTCAACACCGGGGAGCTGTTTTTT. This gives the protein CASSPPGVNTGELFF.

This clone has more than one count but fewer than ten. The gene calls are TRBV6-4 and TRBJ2-5; 7 positions agree with TRBD1. Per the germline V gene, CDR1 is MRHNA and CDR2 is SNTAGT. The junction had 16 bases not matched to a gene; V was cut back by 8 bases and J by 13 bases. The CDR3 contains 13 residues. DNA of the CDR3: TGTGCCAGCGGCGAACGACAGGGAACAGCCGTGTACTTC. The encoded protein is CASGERQGTAVYF.

The chain carries TRBV19 and TRBJ1-5; tentatively, D is TRBD1 (6 bases). V lost 5 bases to trimming and J lost 4 bases, with 12 bases between them. This CDR3 is built from 14 residues. CDR1 and CDR2 from the germline V gene are LNHDA and SQIVND (reference sequence). CDR3 coding DNA: TGTGCCAGTAGTGCCCTGAGGGGGAATCAGCCCCAGCATTTT. This gives the protein CASSALRGNQPQHF.

The rearrangement uses TRBV5-4 and TRBJ2-7; D is unresolved. The germline CDR1 and CDR2 sequences are SGHNT and YYREEE (reference sequence). Trimming took 0 bases from V and 2 from J, leaving 6 bases between them. The CDR3 consists of 13 residues. CDR3 coding DNA: TGTGCCAGCAGCTTGGGCAGGACCTACGAGCAGTACTTC. This gives the protein CASSLGRTYEQYF.

This clone appeared a few times. This sequence joins TRBV6-5 and TRBJ2-1; 7 bases agree with TRBD1. The CDR3 is 12 residues long. CDR1 is MNHEY, CDR2 SVGAGI, per germline. V lost 6 bases and J lost 11; bases outside the gene matches: 7. The CDR3 DNA is TGTGCCAGCAGCCCTAACAGGGGACAGCAGTTCTTC. This gives the protein CASSPNRGQQFF.

The rearrangement uses TRBV5-5 and TRBJ1-3, with 7 bases identical to TRBD1. CDR3 size: 14 residues. J was trimmed by 4 bases and V by 4 bases; bases with no gene match: 5. In germline, CDR1 is SGHKS, CDR2 YYEKEE (reference sequence). The DNA of the CDR3 is TGTGCCAGCAGCGGGGTGGGACAGGGAAACACCATATATTTT. This translates into CASSGVGQGNTIYF. Full variable domain (rest looked up from reference TRBV5-5 and TRBJ1-3): DAGVTQSPTHLIKTRGQQVTLRCSPISGHKSVSWYQQVLGQGPQFIFQYYEKEERGRGNFPDRFSARQFPNYSSELNVNALLLGDSALYLCASSGVGQGNTIYFGEGSWLTVV.

The chain recombines TRBV9 with TRBJ2-1; D is unresolved. The CDR3 contains 14 residues. Trimming left V 3 bases short and J 0 bases short, with 7 bases between. Germline V gives CDR1 SGDLS, CDR2 YYNGEE. CDR3 amino acids: CASSDRVSYNEQFF. In nucleotides, the CDR3 is TGTGCCAGCAGCGACAGAGTCTCCTACAATGAGCAGTTCTTC.

This sequence joins TRBV2 and TRBJ1-5; no clear D. V lost 0 bases and J 4 bases, leaving 7 bases between the germline ends. Germline V gives CDR1 SNHLY, CDR2 FYNNEI. The CDR3 spans 14 residues. Here the CDR3 reads CASSEALRNQPQHF. The DNA for the CDR3 is TGTGCCAGCAGTGAAGCGCTTCGGAATCAGCCCCAGCATTTT.

The rearrangement uses TRBV6-5 and TRBJ2-1; weak D call: TRBD2 (6 bases). The CDR3 is 11 residues long. Germline V gene sequence: CDR1 MNHEY, CDR2 SVGAGI. V gave up 5 bases and J gave up 7 bases, with 6 bases separating them. The CDR3 bases are TGTGCCAGCAGTGGGGGGAATGAGCAGTTCTTC. Translated: CASSGGNEQFF.

The gene calls are TRBV5-5 and TRBJ1-2; TRBD1 matches 7 bases. V was clipped by 2 bases and J by 3 bases; unmatched bases: 1. Per the germline V gene, CDR1 is SGHKS and CDR2 is YYEKEE (reference sequence). This CDR3 region has 13 residues. The CDR3 loop reads CASSFQGDYGYTF. In DNA, the CDR3 is TGTGCCAGCAGCTTCCAGGGGGACTATGGCTACACCTTC. The full variable domain, completed using reference TRBV5-5 and TRBJ1-2, is DAGVTQSPTHLIKTRGQQVTLRCSPISGHKSVSWYQQVLGQGPQFIFQYYEKEERGRGNFPDRFSARQFPNYSSELNVNALLLGDSALYLCASSFQGDYGYTFGSGTRLTVV.